The 10 T cell receptor beta chains presented below share a single source sample, sequenced in a study of blood T cells in healthy people across ages. The use of a sample-barcoded 5' primer and a J-beta primer mix characterized a second PCR of roughly 7 to 11 cycles. TCRdb used MiXCR to reprocess the 5' RACE reads, holding one entry per CDR3 protein. Of 600,000 or so distinct CDR3 sequences in the sample, more than 45% were seen once. The sequencing sample was made of blood. Receptors originate from an elderly man in good health.

This clonotype has just a few counts. This rearrangement joins TRBV7-9 to TRBJ2-7; TRBD1 aligns across 10 bases. Per the germline V gene, CDR1 is SEHNR and CDR2 is FQNEAQ (reference sequence). V shed 5 bases, J shed 5 bases, and the junction held 9 bases outside the gene matches. The CDR3 is made up of 15 amino acids. In DNA form, the CDR3 reads TGTGCCAGCAGCGGACGGACAGGGGGGGACCACGAGCAGTACTTC. Protein product: CASSGRTGGDHEQYF. Full variable domain (missing parts from reference TRBV7-9 and TRBJ2-7): DTGVSQNPRHKITKRGQNVTFRCDPISEHNRLYWYRQTLGQGPEFLTYFQNEAQLEKSRLLSDRFSAERPKGSFSTLEIQRTEQGDSAMYLCASSGRTGGDHEQYFGPGTRLTVT.

The chain joins TRBV20-1 to TRBJ2-7, with D tentatively TRBD2 (5 bases). The last part of the DNA fits TRBJ2-5 better; the J call may be wrong. This CDR3 has 13 residues. From germline, CDR1 is DFQATT and CDR2 SNEGSKA (reference sequence). The CDR3 nucleotides read TGCAGTGCTAACTCTAGCCCGCAGGAGACCCAGTACTTC. This gives the protein CSANSSPQETQYF.

This clonotype was recorded a few times. The chain is built from TRBV20-1 and TRBJ2-6; 7 nucleotides match TRBD1. Germline CDR1 is DFQATT and CDR2 is SNEGSKA (reference sequence). The CDR3 totals 17 residues. The ends lost 6 bases at V and 0 bases at J; junction bases unmatched: 11. In DNA form, the CDR3 reads TGCAGTGCCAAAACAGGGGCCGGATCCTCTGGGGCCAACGTCCTGACTTTC. This encodes CSAKTGAGSSGANVLTF.

V is TRBV12-3 or TRBV12-4 and J is TRBJ2-1; 8 positions agree with TRBD2. V trimming: 6 bases; J trimming: 8 bases; junction bases outside the gene matches: 9. The CDR3 covers 14 residues. CDR3 protein: CASRQREINDEQFF. In DNA form, the CDR3 reads TGTGCCAGCAGACAGCGGGAGATAAACGATGAGCAGTTCTTC.

The rearrangement uses TRBV6-5 and TRBJ2-2; D possibly corresponds to TRBD2 (6 bases). The V end was cut by 1 base, the J end by 4 bases, with 10 bases between. In germline, CDR1 is MNHEY, CDR2 SVGAGI. The CDR3 contains 15 residues. The CDR3 region is CASSYLGRSTGELFF. The DNA of the CDR3 is TGTGCCAGCAGTTACTTAGGGAGGTCCACCGGGGAGCTGTTTTTT.

Of note for this clonotype: A read error may produce the germline difference seen at one junction end. The V gene is TRBV7-2, the J gene TRBJ1-5, with D perhaps matching TRBD1 (6 bases). Germline loops: CDR1 SGHTA, CDR2 FQGNSA. The CDR3 is 14 residues long. In DNA form, the CDR3 reads TGCGCCAGCGTTATGACGGGGGGCCATCAGCCCCAGCATTTT. This translates into CASVMTGGHQPQHF.

In regard to this clonotype: The junction differs from germline at one of its ends, possibly a read error. J is TRBJ2-5 and V is TRBV2; 7 nucleotides match TRBD2. The V gene's germline CDR1 is SNHLY and CDR2 FYNNEI. This CDR3 region has 17 residues. CDR3 bases: TGTGCCGGCAGTGAACCTAGCGGATTGGGGGGGCAAGAGACCCAGTACTTC. Its protein product is CAGSEPSGLGGQETQYF.

CDR3 sequence: CATSRDKVTNYGYTF. CDR3 sequence (DNA): TGTGCCACCAGCAGAGATAAAGTGACTAACTATGGCTACACCTTC. The chain joins TRBV15 to TRBJ1-2; the D is unclear. Germline-derived CDR1 and CDR2 are LNHNV and YYDKDF (reference sequence). V lost 0 bases and J lost 0, with 8 bases in between. The CDR3 contains 15 residues.

This clonotype turned up a few times. The V and J genes are TRBV7-9 and TRBJ2-1; D possibly corresponds to TRBD1 (7 bases). CDR1 and CDR2 from the germline V gene are SEHNR and FQNEAQ (reference sequence). With 4 bases removed from V and 7 bases from J, the gap between germline ends came to 17 bases. This CDR3 has 15 amino acids. This chain's CDR3 is CASSWDSYRGNEQFF. In DNA form, the CDR3 reads TGTGCCAGCAGCTGGGACAGCTATCGGGGGAATGAGCAGTTCTTC.

This sequence joins TRBV5-1 and TRBJ2-7; perhaps TRBD2 as D (5 bases). In germline, CDR1 is SGHRS, CDR2 YFSETQ. Trimming shortened V by 0 bases and J by 3 bases, and 10 bases separated the two germline ends. The CDR3 covers 14 residues. CDR3 coding DNA: TGCGCCAGCAGCTTGGCCGACTACAGCTACGAGCAGTACTTC. It encodes CASSLADYSYEQYF.